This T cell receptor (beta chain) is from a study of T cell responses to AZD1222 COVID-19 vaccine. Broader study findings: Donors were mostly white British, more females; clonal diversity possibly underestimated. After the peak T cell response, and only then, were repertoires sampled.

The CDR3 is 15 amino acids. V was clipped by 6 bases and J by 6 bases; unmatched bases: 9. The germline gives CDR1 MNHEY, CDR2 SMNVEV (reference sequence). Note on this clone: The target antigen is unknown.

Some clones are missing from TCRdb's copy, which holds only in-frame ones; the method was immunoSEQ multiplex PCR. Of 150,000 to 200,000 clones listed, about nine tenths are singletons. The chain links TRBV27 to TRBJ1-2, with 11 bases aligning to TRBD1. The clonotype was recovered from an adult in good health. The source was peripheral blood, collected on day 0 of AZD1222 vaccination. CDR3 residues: CASRRSSGQGDGYTF. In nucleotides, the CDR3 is TGTGCCAGCAGGCGCTCCTCGGGACAGGGGGATGGCTACACCTTC.